The T cell receptor beta chain described here comes from a study of neurological immune-mediated disorders. This clonotype has at least ten counts. The antigen is not known. 5'RACE with 10-nucleotide random UMIs generated the cDNA. One entry per CDR3 protein results from TCRdb running MiXCR on the 5' RACE reads. The sample has under 70,000 distinct CDR3 sequences, approximately 25% seen once. Study results and caveats: No expanded-clone CDR3 amino acid sequence recurred across subjects, suggesting private TCR-beta repertoires.

Time point given: technical triplicate 2. From 2 million PBMCs stored at -80 C, the unsorted libraries were generated. The specimen was PBMCs. The source is a man aged 60 to 69 with HTLV-1-associated myelopathy (HAM/TSP).

Written as DNA, the CDR3 is TGTGCCAGCAGCTTGCGACTAGCGGGAGGACCTCAGACCCAGTACTTC. Amino acids: CASSLRLAGGPQTQYF. This chain uses TRBV5-6 with TRBJ2-5; 13 bases align to TRBD2. This CDR3 comprises 16 residues. Trimming took 1 base from V and 6 from J; bases not matched to a gene: 6. Per the germline V gene, CDR1 is SGHDT and CDR2 is YYEEEE.